This T cell receptor (beta chain) was sequenced for a study of CD8+ T cells in alopecia areata. The overall study: A regimen of oral tofacitinib, 5 to 10 mg twice daily, was given to treated patients.

Both peripheral blood and punch biopsies of lesional scalp skin were obtained from patients who had alopecia areata. Cell sorting was applied to PBMCs, and CD4+ and CD8+ T cells were collected. The trim removed 3 bases at V and 5 bases at J, leaving 10 bases unmatched. Germline assignment: CDR1 GTSNPN and CDR2 SVGIG (reference sequence). The CDR3 extends over 15 amino acids. This clone was seen a handful of times. As the sequencing template, cDNA was produced by extracting RNA and reverse transcribing it. This table comes from immunoSEQ multiplex PCR, and its TCRdb copy is limited to in-frame clones, with some not included. This repertoire shows hundreds of thousands of clones, about three fifths found once; its top ten account for under 0.5%.

Sequencing used CD4+ T cells sorted from blood, obtained at week 0. The clonotype comes from a human donor with alopecia areata. V usage is TRBV30 and J usage is TRBJ1-5; the match to TRBD1 covers 7 bases. The CDR3 DNA follows: TGTGCCTGGAGCCCCTTGGGCAGGGGGGATCAGCCCCAGCATTTT. Protein sequence: CAWSPLGRGDQPQHF.